The 13 T cell receptor beta chains in this list originate from one sample, sequenced in a study of T cells in Graves' hyperthyroidism and ophthalmopathy. Regions amplified from RNA transcripts were the TCR beta CDR3 regions. Initially, a first-round RT-PCR of the TCR CDR3 employed the HTBI primer set. TCRdb reprocessed the multiplex PCR reads with MiXCR, giving one entry per CDR3 protein. The sample lists some 500,000 distinct CDR3 sequences, about 24% occurring once. The sample was blood. These receptors originate from a woman in her twenties or thirties with Graves' ophthalmopathy.

This clonotype was recorded a few times. V and J are TRBV30 and TRBJ2-5; D perhaps matches TRBD2 (6 bases). Germline V gives CDR1 GTSNPN, CDR2 SVGIG (reference sequence). Between the trimmed V and J ends, which lost 4 bases and 4 bases, there was a span of 13 bases. CDR3 length: 13 residues. CDR3 DNA: TGTGCCTGGAACGGGGGAATGCGAGAGACCCAGTACTTC. As protein: CAWNGGMRETQYF.

This clonotype was seen many times. The DNA of the CDR3 is TGTGCCAGCAGCACCGCCGGGACAGGGCTCACTGAAGCTTTCTTT. Protein: CASSTAGTGLTEAFF. This sequence joins TRBV28 and TRBJ1-1; TRBD1 aligns across 9 bases. The CDR3 loop spans 15 amino acids. Germline assignment: CDR1 MDHEN and CDR2 SYDVKM. V trimming: 6 bases; J trimming: 4 bases; junction bases outside the gene matches: 9.

V usage is TRBV20-1 and J usage is TRBJ2-7, with unresolved D. Germline assignment: CDR1 DFQATT and CDR2 SNEGSKA (reference sequence). Deletions cut 5 bases from V and 2 bases from J, with 13 bases between. This CDR3 has 13 amino acids. Written as DNA, the CDR3 is TGCAGTGCTGCTAAGTGGGCTGCCTACGAGCAGTACTTC. Residues: CSAAKWAAYEQYF.

This clonotype was counted at least ten times. The chain has TRBV6-1 and TRBJ2-7, with a possible D match to TRBD2 (6 bases). CDR1 MNHNS and CDR2 SASEGT come from the germline V gene. V gave up 6 bases and J gave up 4 bases, with 19 bases separating them. The CDR3 totals 15 residues. The CDR3 spells CASRTMGGGVYEQYF. The DNA for the CDR3 is TGTGCCAGCAGAACCATGGGAGGAGGGGTTTACGAGCAGTACTTC.

This clonotype occurred a few times. V gene TRBV20-1 combines with J gene TRBJ2-7; 10 bases fit TRBD1. The germline V gene encodes CDR1 DFQATT and CDR2 SNEGSKA (reference sequence). J gave up 2 bases and V 1 base, and 8 bases lay outside the gene matches. CDR3 length equals 16 residues. CDR3 coding DNA: TGCAGTGCTAGAGGCCGGGACAGGGGTACCCCCTACGAGCAGTACTTC. Protein: CSARGRDRGTPYEQYF.

V usage is TRBV10-3 and J usage is TRBJ2-5; D perhaps matches TRBD2 (6 bases). V was trimmed by 6 bases and J by 4 bases, leaving 15 bases between them. Germline CDR1 ENHRY, CDR2 SYGVKD. The CDR3 runs to 14 residues. CDR3 DNA sequence: TGTGCCATCAGGGACTACCAGGTGGGAGAGACCCAGTACTTC. Translating it yields CAIRDYQVGETQYF.

The chain joins TRBV9 to TRBJ1-2; weak D call: TRBD1 (5 bases). Looked up from germline, CDR1 is SGDLS and CDR2 is YYNGEE. Trimming shortened V by 6 bases and J by 8 bases, and 20 bases separated the two germline ends. The CDR3 has 14 amino acids. Here the CDR3 DNA reads TGTGCCAGCACCTTCCGGGACCATCTTGGAGGCTACACCTTC. Residues: CASTFRDHLGGYTF.

This clonotype was seen more than once but under ten times. The chain couples TRBV14 to TRBJ1-1, with 7 bases matching TRBD1. From germline, CDR1 is SGHDN and CDR2 FVKESK. This CDR3 is 15 amino acids long. The J segment lost 4 bases and the V segment lost 2 bases, leaving 7 bases of the junction unmatched. For the CDR3, the DNA is TGTGCCAGCAGCCAATCGACAGGGCGCGGCACTGAAGCTTTCTTT. Its protein product is CASSQSTGRGTEAFF.

This clonotype was recorded at least ten times. The rearrangement joins TRBV2 to TRBJ1-5, with D unresolved. The CDR3 runs to 13 residues. Trimming shortened V by 7 bases and J by 4 bases, and 11 bases separated the two germline ends. CDR1 and CDR2 (germline): SNHLY, FYNNEI. Here the CDR3 reads CASTGWENQPQHF. CDR3 DNA sequence: TGTGCCAGCACCGGCTGGGAGAATCAGCCCCAGCATTTT.

This clonotype was observed a few times. The chain joins TRBV12-3 or TRBV12-4 to TRBJ1-2; D call uncertain. V dropped 6 bases and J dropped 3 bases, with 11 bases sitting between them. This CDR3 region has 13 residues. CDR3 residues: CASSEDLDYGYTF. CDR3 DNA: TGTGCCAGCAGCGAGGACCTAGACTATGGCTACACCTTC.

This clonotype has ten or more counts. This rearrangement joins TRBV20-1 to TRBJ2-7; tentatively, D is TRBD1 (5 bases). The germline V and J ends were trimmed by 6 bases and 7 bases, with 19 bases remaining between them. The CDR3 is 13 residues long. From germline, CDR1 is DFQATT and CDR2 SNEGSKA (reference sequence). As DNA, the CDR3 is TGCAGTGCGGGGAAAGGGCAGGGCTGGGAGCAGTACTTC. Translating it yields CSAGKGQGWEQYF.

J is TRBJ2-6 and V is TRBV6-5; D is possibly TRBD2 (5 bases). V was pared by 2 bases and J by 1 base, with 9 bases between. This CDR3 region has 16 residues. Per the germline V gene, CDR1 is MNHEY and CDR2 is SVGAGI. CDR3 amino acids: CASSYDRGSGANVLTF. The CDR3 nucleotides are TGTGCCAGCAGTTACGATCGGGGATCTGGGGCCAACGTCCTGACTTTC.

Many counts were recorded for this clonotype. CDR3 residues: CASTNPYGGQGFNYGYTF. The CDR3 nucleotides read TGTGCCAGTACCAACCCGTATGGGGGACAGGGATTCAACTATGGCTACACCTTC. The rearrangement uses TRBV19 and TRBJ1-2; 9 nucleotides agree with TRBD1. Germline trimming cut 7 bases from V and 2 bases from J; bases unmatched to any gene: 17. The CDR3 contains 18 residues. The V gene's germline CDR1 is LNHDA and CDR2 SQIVND (reference sequence).